This is a list of T cell receptor beta chains from one sample in a study of early T cells in non-severe SARS-CoV-2 infection. TCRdb independently ran MiXCR on the 5' RACE reads; one entry per CDR3 protein. This table has about 35,000 distinct CDR3 sequences, approximately 6% appearing once. Sample: whole blood, taken at baseline. All receptors come from an adult who was a healthcare worker with PCR-confirmed SARS-CoV-2 infection or an uninfected control (not recorded which). Each CDR3 is given with its conserved first and last residue. The order of the fields is D gene, V gene, J gene, clone size, CDR3 DNA, CDR3 protein. The D gene is left open where the match is weak. Part of the rows lack a size; the others show once, few, many or a class for expanded clones.

>.|TRBV29-1|TRBJ1-1|many
TGCAGCGCCCACCGAGGGGTTAAGGAAGCTTTCTTT
CSAHRGVKEAFF
>.|TRBV29-1|TRBJ1-4|many
TGCAGCGTTCGGGACCGGCCAAATGAAAAACTGTTTTTT
CSVRDRPNEKLFF
>.|TRBV3-1|TRBJ2-3|many
TGTGCCAGCAGCCACTTCGCAGCGACCCCAGGAGATACGCAGTATTTT
CASSHFAATPGDTQYF
>.|TRBV2|TRBJ2-5|.
TGTGCCAGCCTCGGGAGAGAGACCCAGTACTTC
CASLGRETQYF
>.|TRBV4-1|TRBJ1-6|many
TGCGCCAGCAGCCAGGGATTAGACGCACGGAATTCACCCCTCCACTTT
CASSQGLDARNSPLHF
>TRBD1|TRBV20-1|TRBJ2-7|few
TGCAGTGCTAGCGCCGGGACAGGGCCCTACGAGCAGTACTTC
CSASAGTGPYEQYF
>.|TRBV14|TRBJ2-7|.
TGTGCCAGCAGCCAAGGTCGGGGCCCCTACGAGCAGTACTTC
CASSQGRGPYEQYF
>TRBD1|TRBV5-6|TRBJ1-2|many
TGTGCCAGCAGCCCAGGACAGGGGGCTAACTATGGCTACACCTTC
CASSPGQGANYGYTF
>.|TRBV24-1|TRBJ2-2|few
TGTGCCACCAGTGAACGGGCTTTATCCGGGGAGCTGTTTTTT
CATSERALSGELFF
>.|TRBV2|TRBJ2-5|many
TGTGCCAGCACGGTATTAGGCGGAAAGACCCAGTACTTC
CASTVLGGKTQYF
>.|TRBV28|TRBJ2-1|few
TGTGCCAGCAGTTTATTCGGGTACAATGAGCAGTTCTTC
CASSLFGYNEQFF
>.|TRBV4-3|TRBJ2-2|many
TGCGCCAGCAGCCAAGATTTGGAGGAATCCCGGGAGCTGTTTTTT
CASSQDLEESRELFF
>.|TRBV2|TRBJ2-7|many
TGTGCCAGCAGTGAAGCGCGGGGACCTCCCCCTATTAGCTCCTACGAGCAGTACTTC
CASSEARGPPPISSYEQYF
>.|TRBV29-1|TRBJ2-2|.
TGCAGCGTTGAGGACACCGGGGAGCTGTTTTTT
CSVEDTGELFF
>TRBD1|TRBV19|TRBJ1-2|many
TGTGCCAGTAGTTTCCTGGGACAGGGAGGCGGCTACACCTTC
CASSFLGQGGGYTF
>.|TRBV3-1|TRBJ2-7|many
TGTGCCAGCAGCCAAGATACGCTGACCTACGAGCAGTACTTC
CASSQDTLTYEQYF
>TRBD1|TRBV5-1|TRBJ1-5|many
TGCGCCAGCAGTCGGACGACAGGGAACAATCAGCCCCAGCATTTT
CASSRTTGNNQPQHF
>.|TRBV5-4|TRBJ2-6|many
TGTGCCAGCAGCCGAGACTCGGTCGGGGCCAACGTCCTGACTTTC
CASSRDSVGANVLTF
>.|TRBV9|TRBJ1-2|few
TGTGCCAGCAGCCCCCCAAGAGAAACCTATGGCTACACCTTC
CASSPPRETYGYTF
>.|TRBV30|TRBJ1-2|many
TGTGCCTGGACTCCGGGACTACTTTATGGCTACACCTTC
CAWTPGLLYGYTF
>.|TRBV29-1|TRBJ2-1|many
TGCAGCGTTGTCCCGTATGATGAGCAGTTCTTC
CSVVPYDEQFF
>.|TRBV20-1|TRBJ2-3|few
TGCAGTGCGCCGACTAGCACAGATACGCAGTATTTT
CSAPTSTDTQYF
>.|TRBV9|TRBJ1-3|many
TGTGCCAGCAGCGTAGCGGCGATTCGGGAATCTGGAAACACCATATATTTT
CASSVAAIRESGNTIYF
>.|TRBV18|TRBJ1-1|many
TGTGCCAGCTCACCAGACAGGATGAAGAACACTGAAGCTTTCTTT
CASSPDRMKNTEAFF
>.|TRBV11-2|TRBJ2-1|many
TGTGCCAGCAGCTTAGAGGCCAGCTCCTACAATGAGCAGTTCTTC
CASSLEASSYNEQFF
>.|TRBV12-3/TRBV12-4|TRBJ2-6|many
TGTGCCAGCAGTCGACAGGTTAGCTCTGGGGCCAACGTCCTGACTTTC
CASSRQVSSGANVLTF
>.|TRBV7-9|TRBJ2-1|many
TGTGCCAGCAGCTCAGGGCCAAGCTCCTACAATGAGCAGTTCTTC
CASSSGPSSYNEQFF
>TRBD1|TRBV12-3/TRBV12-4|TRBJ2-7|many
TGTGCCAGCACCACCGGACAGGGCTACGAGCAGTACTTC
CASTTGQGYEQYF
>.|TRBV21-1|TRBJ1-5|.
TGTGCCAGCAGCAAAGGACGGGCCGGGCACGGCACTAGAGAGCCCCAGCATTTT
CASSKGRAGHGTREPQHF
>.|TRBV9|TRBJ1-3|many
TGTGCCAGCAGCACAGGCGTGTGGGCTGGAAACACCATATATTTT
CASSTGVWAGNTIYF
>TRBD2|TRBV7-2|TRBJ2-7|many
TGTGCCAGCAGCTTATCGGGGGGGCCTCGCGAGCAGTACTTC
CASSLSGGPREQYF
>.|TRBV20-1|TRBJ1-1|many
TGCAGTGCTAGTCAGGGCGGAATGAACACTGAAGCTTTCTTT
CSASQGGMNTEAFF
>TRBD2|TRBV19|TRBJ2-3|few
TGTGCCAGTAGTCCGGGACTAGCGGGAGGTTCGGATACGCAGTATTTT
CASSPGLAGGSDTQYF
>.|TRBV7-2|TRBJ1-1|many
TGTGCCAGCAGCCTTTTTGCGGCAGGGAACACTGAAGCTTTCTTT
CASSLFAAGNTEAFF
>.|TRBV7-2|TRBJ1-5|many
TGTGCCAGCAGCTTAGCAGTACCGAGCAATCAGCCCCAGCATTTT
CASSLAVPSNQPQHF
>TRBD1|TRBV15|TRBJ1-4|many
TGTGCCACCAGCAGAGATCGGGGGCTGGACGAACAGGGGGTGTTTTTT
CATSRDRGLDEQGVFF
>.|TRBV20-1|TRBJ2-7|many
TGCAGTGCTAGAGTGGGGCAAGCGGCCTACGAGCAGTACTTC
CSARVGQAAYEQYF
>TRBD1|TRBV5-4|TRBJ1-1|many
TGTGCCAGCAGCTCGGGGGACAGCTCTGAAGCTTTCTTT
CASSSGDSSEAFF
>.|TRBV12-3/TRBV12-4|TRBJ2-3|many
TGTGCCAGCAGTTTAGTCCTGAACACAGATACGCAGTATTTT
CASSLVLNTDTQYF
>TRBD2|TRBV11-2|TRBJ2-1|many
TGTGCCAGCAGCTCAGATGGCGGGAGGGCCGATGAGCAGTTCTTC
CASSSDGGRADEQFF
>.|TRBV12-3/TRBV12-4|TRBJ1-2|many
TGTGCCAGCAGTCCGGGGAGCGGCGGCTACACCTTC
CASSPGSGGYTF